These 13 T cell receptor beta chains were all obtained from the same sample, sequenced in a study of cytomegalovirus exposure and HLA in healthy donors. The PCR was carried out with 60 Vbeta primers and 13 Jbeta primers. Data came from immunoSEQ multiplex PCR; TCRdb stores just in-frame clones and leaves some out. The sample consists of about 78,000 clones, approximately 80% of them appearing once. Sequencing was carried out using PBMCs. The receptors stem from a woman in her 50s in good health and CMV-seropositive.

The genes are TRBV14 and TRBJ2-3, with D possibly being TRBD2 (5 bases). The CDR3 extends over 15 amino acids. V was trimmed by 1 base and J by 1 base, leaving 9 bases between them. The germline gives CDR1 SGHDN, CDR2 FVKESK. Here the CDR3 DNA reads TGTGCCAGCAGCCAAGGAACGAGGGGCACAGATACGCAGTATTTT. This gives the protein CASSQGTRGTDTQYF.

The chain recombines TRBV5-4 with TRBJ2-3, with D uncertain. V was pared by 0 bases and J by 4 bases, with 9 bases between. Germline CDR1 reads SGHNT; CDR2 reads YYREEE (reference sequence). This CDR3 has 14 residues. The CDR3 spells CASSLDRVADTQYF. CDR3 DNA sequence: TGTGCCAGCAGCTTGGATCGGGTCGCAGATACGCAGTATTTT.

This sequence joins TRBV10-2 and TRBJ1-1; the match to TRBD1 covers 8 bases. Germline loops: CDR1 WSHSY, CDR2 SAAADI. The CDR3 length is 14 residues. Germline trimming cut 6 bases from V and 3 bases from J; bases unmatched to any gene: 6. The CDR3 region is CASSGQGADTEAFF. The CDR3 DNA reads TGCGCCAGCAGCGGACAGGGTGCGGACACTGAAGCTTTCTTT.

The rearrangement joins TRBV19 to TRBJ1-1; D not resolved. The germline gives CDR1 LNHDA, CDR2 SQIVND (reference sequence). The CDR3 runs 13 residues. Deletions cut 6 bases from V and 4 bases from J, with 12 bases between. The CDR3 loop is CASSLNGRTEAFF. Here the CDR3 DNA reads TGTGCCAGTAGCCTGAACGGTCGCACTGAAGCTTTCTTT.

The chain joins TRBV15 to TRBJ1-2; D is possibly TRBD1 (6 bases). The CDR3 covers 13 residues. V lost 5 bases and J lost 8, with 15 bases in between. Germline-derived CDR1 and CDR2 are LNHNV and YYDKDF (reference sequence). CDR3 sequence (DNA): TGTGCCACCAGCGCCACACACAGGGAGGGCTACACCTTC. This sequence encodes CATSATHREGYTF.

The genes are TRBV7-5 and TRBJ1-4. TRBV7-5 is an annotated pseudogene. The CDR3 is 17 residues long. CDR3 sequence: CARSPLGGRNQNEKLFF. The CDR3 DNA reads as TGTGCCAGAAGCCCCCTCGGGGGGCGTAATCAAAATGAAAAACTGTTTTTT.

This clone was picked up one time. The chain employs TRBV5-1 and TRBJ1-3, with a tentative D call TRBD1 (6 bases). The CDR3 runs 16 residues. With 1 base removed from V and 0 bases from J, the gap between germline ends came to 11 bases. CDR1 and CDR2 from the germline V gene are SGHRS and YFSETQ. The CDR3 here is CASSLTGSSSGNTIYF. CDR3 in DNA: TGCGCCAGCAGCTTGACAGGGTCTAGCTCTGGAAACACCATATATTTT.

V usage is TRBV7-9 and J usage is TRBJ1-6, with a tentative D call TRBD1 (5 bases). Trimming shortened V by 2 bases and J by 6 bases, and 8 bases separated the two germline ends. Germline assignment: CDR1 SEHNR and CDR2 FQNEAQ (reference sequence). CDR3 length equals 14 residues. CDR3 sequence: CASSLQGGNSPLHF. As DNA, the CDR3 is TGTGCCAGCAGCTTACAGGGAGGTAATTCACCCCTCCACTTT.

The DNA of the CDR3 is TGTGCCAGCAGATCGGACAGGGATGATGAGCAGTTCTTC. Its protein is CASRSDRDDEQFF. This sequence joins TRBV6-1 and TRBJ2-1, with 8 bases identical to TRBD1. V dropped 6 bases and J dropped 8; count of bases not matched to a gene: 6. The CDR3 sequence is 13 residues long. CDR1 and CDR2 (germline): MNHNS, SASEGT.

The chain carries TRBV25-1 and TRBJ1-1; D gene uncertain. V was cut by 3 bases and J by 0 bases, with 2 bases left in between. Per germline, CDR1 MGHDK and CDR2 SYGVNS. CDR3 length equals 12 residues. CDR3 region: CASSDMNTEAFF. In DNA form, the CDR3 reads TGTGCCAGCAGTGACATGAACACTGAAGCTTTCTTT.

The rearrangement joins TRBV5-1 to TRBJ1-4; possibly TRBD1 for D (6 bases). The CDR3 extends over 11 amino acids. V gave up 8 bases and J gave up 9 bases, with 11 bases separating them. Germline CDR1 SGHRS, CDR2 YFSETQ. CDR3 sequence: CARSGTKKLFF. CDR3 nucleotides: TGCGCCAGGTCGGGGACAAAAAAACTGTTTTTT.

V is TRBV2 and J is TRBJ1-6; the match to TRBD1 covers 9 bases. Germline V CDR1 and CDR2: SNHLY, FYNNEI. This CDR3 spans 17 amino acids. Germline trimming cut 8 bases from V and 10 bases from J; bases unmatched to any gene: 18. CDR3 DNA: TGTGCCAGCCGCAGGGTAGGGACAGGGACCCTAGAGTCACCCCTCCACTTT. This sequence encodes CASRRVGTGTLESPLHF.

The chain couples TRBV6-4 to TRBJ2-3; 7 nucleotides agree with TRBD1. Germline lookup yields CDR1 MRHNA and CDR2 SNTAGT. The junction had 8 bases not matched to a gene; V was cut back by 3 bases and J by 2 bases. This CDR3 region has 16 residues. The CDR3 DNA reads as TGTGCCAGCAGTGATACCCCGGGACAGATCACAGATACGCAGTATTTT. This gives the protein CASSDTPGQITDTQYF.